The 21 T cell receptor beta chains in this list originate from one sample, sequenced in a study of cytomegalovirus exposure and HLA in healthy donors. Both 60 Vbeta primers and 13 Jbeta primers went into the PCR. Repertoires were generated with immunoSEQ multiplex PCR, while TCRdb's copy carries only in-frame clones and drops some. The table has about 120,000 clones, approximately 79% seen once; the top ten hold more than 15%. Source material: PBMCs. The source is a man in his fifties in good health and CMV-seropositive.

The CDR3 protein is CASSEIQAASGANVLTF. In DNA, the CDR3 is TGTGCCAGCAGTGAAATACAGGCTGCCTCTGGGGCCAACGTCCTGACTTTC. The rearrangement links TRBV6-1 to TRBJ2-6; D possibly corresponds to TRBD1 (5 bases). The germline V gene encodes CDR1 MNHNS and CDR2 SASEGT. V was pared by 2 bases and J by 0 bases, with 11 bases between. The CDR3 is 17 residues long.

Here the CDR3 reads CASSWGTPSYEQYF. The CDR3 DNA reads as TGTGCCAGCAGTTGGGGGACACCTTCCTACGAGCAGTACTTC. This sequence joins TRBV6-6 and TRBJ2-5, with D maybe TRBD1 (6 bases). The last part of the DNA fits TRBJ2-7 better; the J call may be wrong. CDR1 is MNHNY and CDR2 is SVGAGI in the germline V gene (reference sequence). The CDR3 is made up of 14 amino acids.

V is TRBV7-2 and J is TRBJ2-1; TRBD2 aligns across 15 bases. Germline loops: CDR1 SGHTA, CDR2 FQGNSA. Trimming removed 5 bases from V and 12 bases from J; junction bases left unmatched: 11. The CDR3 has 16 amino acids. CDR3 protein: CASSGKSGLAGGGQFF. The DNA of the CDR3 is TGTGCCAGCAGCGGAAAAAGCGGACTAGCGGGAGGGGGGCAGTTCTTC.

The J gene is TRBJ2-3, the V gene TRBV7-2, with 8 bases lining up with TRBD2. Germline V gene sequence: CDR1 SGHTA, CDR2 FQGNSA. The CDR3 covers 16 residues. J was trimmed by 5 bases and V by 6 bases; bases with no gene match: 13. In DNA form, the CDR3 reads TGTGCCAGCAGATTCGCCGGGACTAGAAAGGGAGATACGCAGTATTTT. Translating it yields CASRFAGTRKGDTQYF.

The chain recombines TRBV10-3 with TRBJ2-7, with TRBD2 identical over 8 bases. Trimming took 6 bases from V and 0 from J; bases not matched to a gene: 13. CDR1 is ENHRY and CDR2 is SYGVKD in the germline V gene. This CDR3 has 17 residues. CDR3 in amino acids: CAISFLGGGSNSYEQYF. The CDR3 coding sequence is TGTGCCATCAGCTTCCTCGGCGGGGGGTCTAACTCCTACGAGCAGTACTTC.

J is TRBJ2-5 and V is TRBV11-3; D call uncertain. The better agreement between TRBJ2-7 and the DNA end casts doubt on the J call. Germline CDR1 is SGHNT and CDR2 is YENEEA. The CDR3 length is 12 residues. The CDR3 protein is CASSLDLPEQYF. Here the CDR3 DNA reads TGTGCCAGCAGCTTAGACCTACCCGAGCAGTACTTC.

V usage is TRBV29-1 and J usage is TRBJ2-7; a possible D gene is TRBD2 (5 bases). V gave up 7 bases and J gave up 5 bases, with 18 bases separating them. The germline V gene has CDR1 SQVTM and CDR2 ANQGSEA. This CDR3 spans 13 amino acids. The CDR3 region is CSGTGITGHEQYF. In nucleotides, the CDR3 is TGCAGCGGGACCGGGATTACGGGCCACGAGCAGTACTTC.

The J gene is TRBJ2-2, the V gene TRBV7-2, with TRBD1 matching 12 bases. CDR1 is SGHTA, CDR2 FQGNSA, per germline. The CDR3 extends over 15 amino acids. The trim removed 4 bases at V and 5 bases at J, leaving 2 bases unmatched. CDR3 DNA sequence: TGTGCCAGCAGCTGGGACAGGGGGCTTACCGGGGAGCTGTTTTTT. Translation gives CASSWDRGLTGELFF.

The chain is built from TRBV15 and TRBJ1-6; 9 nucleotides match TRBD1. Germline-derived CDR1 and CDR2 are LNHNV and YYDKDF (reference sequence). J gave up 7 bases and V 3 bases, and 1 base lay outside the gene matches. CDR3 length: 14 residues. In DNA, the CDR3 is TGTGCCACCAGCAGGACAGGGGGAAATTCACCCCTCCACTTT. It yields the protein CATSRTGGNSPLHF.

The J gene is TRBJ2-7, the V gene TRBV5-1; D gene uncertain. CDR1 is SGHRS and CDR2 is YFSETQ in the germline V gene. V was pared by 5 bases and J by 0 bases, with 12 bases between. CDR3 length: 14 residues. The DNA of the CDR3 is TGCGCCAGCAGAGTAGACTCTAGCTCCTACGAGCAGTACTTC. Translating it yields CASRVDSSSYEQYF.

The chain carries TRBV18 and TRBJ1-5; 8 bases fit TRBD1. V was pared by 6 bases and J by 6 bases, with 13 bases of the junction left unmatched. Per germline, CDR1 KGHSH and CDR2 LQKENI. This CDR3 is built from 16 residues. This CDR3 is CASSSIGTGTVQPQHF. The CDR3 DNA sequence: TGTGCCAGCTCGTCTATCGGGACAGGAACGGTTCAGCCCCAGCATTTT.

This chain joins TRBV5-1 and TRBJ1-5; D remains ambiguous. The CDR3 is 14 residues long. CDR1 is SGHRS and CDR2 is YFSETQ in the germline V gene. V dropped 0 bases and J dropped 2 bases, with 6 bases sitting between them. CDR3 in DNA: TGCGCCAGCAGCTTGGGGGGAGGCAATCAGCCCCAGCATTTT. It is translated as CASSLGGGNQPQHF.

The rearrangement links TRBV7-2 to TRBJ1-1; 7 nucleotides agree with TRBD1. The junction had 1 base not matched to a gene; V was cut back by 2 bases and J by 4 bases. Germline assignment: CDR1 SGHTA and CDR2 FQGNSA. The CDR3 consists of 13 residues. The CDR3 here is CASSLRQGTEAFF. CDR3 DNA sequence: TGTGCCAGCAGCTTACGACAGGGCACTGAAGCTTTCTTT.

The chain couples TRBV9 to TRBJ2-2; 7 bases are shared with TRBD1. This CDR3 contains 15 residues. Looked up from germline, CDR1 is SGDLS and CDR2 is YYNGEE. Trimming at V came to 0 bases and at J to 7 bases, leaving 6 bases not matched to a gene. For the CDR3, the DNA is TGTGCCAGCAGCGTAGGACAGGGCTGGGTCGGGGAGCTGTTTTTT. Translated: CASSVGQGWVGELFF.

The chain is built from TRBV18 and TRBJ1-2; tentatively, D is TRBD1 (6 bases). Germline V gene data show CDR1 as KGHSH and CDR2 as LQKENI. CDR3 length: 14 amino acids. Trimming removed 3 bases at V and 3 bases at J, with 11 bases between. CDR3 sequence reads: CASSPGQQYYGYTF. As DNA, the CDR3 is TGTGCCAGCTCACCCGGACAGCAATACTATGGCTACACCTTC.

CDR3 nucleotide sequence: TGCGCCAGCAGTGAGGTTGGAGCGGGGGAAGAGACCCAGTACTTC. Translating it yields CASSEVGAGEETQYF. The chain carries TRBV10-1 and TRBJ2-5; 8 bases line up with TRBD2. The CDR3 has 15 residues. Germline-derived CDR1 and CDR2 are WNHNN and SYGVQD (reference sequence). V trimming: 2 bases; J trimming: 3 bases; junction bases outside the gene matches: 5.

This chain links TRBV5-4 with TRBJ2-7; D may be TRBD2 (6 bases). The CDR3 extends over 14 amino acids. V was pared by 1 base and J by 2 bases, with 10 bases between. Germline loops: CDR1 SGHNT, CDR2 YYREEE (reference sequence). The chain's CDR3 is CASSLPSETYEQYF. CDR3 sequence (DNA): TGTGCCAGCAGCTTGCCTAGCGAGACCTACGAGCAGTACTTC.

The rearrangement uses TRBV11-3 and TRBJ2-7; D possibly corresponds to TRBD2 (6 bases). Germline V lookup: CDR1 SGHNT, CDR2 YENEEA. V was cut by 4 bases and J by 3 bases, with 16 bases left in between. The CDR3 is 15 amino acids. Here the CDR3 reads CASSYSGGKNYEQYF. The CDR3, as DNA: TGTGCCAGCAGCTATAGCGGAGGTAAGAACTACGAGCAGTACTTC.

V usage is TRBV6-5 and J usage is TRBJ1-1; tentatively, D is TRBD1 (5 bases). Germline CDR1 MNHEY, CDR2 SVGAGI. V lost 7 bases and J 10 bases, leaving 25 bases between the germline ends. The CDR3 covers 15 residues. DNA for the CDR3: TGTGCCAGCAAAAACCGAGGGACTCCGGGCTTCGGAGCTTTCTTT. The encoded protein is CASKNRGTPGFGAFF.

The chain combines TRBV5-1 with TRBJ2-3; 11 nucleotides line up with TRBD2. The germline V gene has CDR1 SGHRS and CDR2 YFSETQ. The CDR3 covers 15 residues. V trimming: 2 bases; J trimming: 4 bases; junction bases outside the gene matches: 3. The CDR3 nucleotides read TGCGCCAGCAGCTTTAGCGGGGGGGCGGCAGATACGCAGTATTTT. This codes for CASSFSGGAADTQYF.

This chain connects TRBV6-5 to TRBJ2-7, with D possibly matching TRBD1 (5 bases). V lost 0 bases, J lost 2 bases, and 11 bases lay in between. Germline loops: CDR1 MNHEY, CDR2 SVGAGI. The CDR3 has 15 amino acids. This CDR3 reads CASSYSQGATYEQYF. CDR3 sequence (DNA): TGTGCCAGCAGTTACTCCCAAGGGGCCACCTACGAGCAGTACTTC.